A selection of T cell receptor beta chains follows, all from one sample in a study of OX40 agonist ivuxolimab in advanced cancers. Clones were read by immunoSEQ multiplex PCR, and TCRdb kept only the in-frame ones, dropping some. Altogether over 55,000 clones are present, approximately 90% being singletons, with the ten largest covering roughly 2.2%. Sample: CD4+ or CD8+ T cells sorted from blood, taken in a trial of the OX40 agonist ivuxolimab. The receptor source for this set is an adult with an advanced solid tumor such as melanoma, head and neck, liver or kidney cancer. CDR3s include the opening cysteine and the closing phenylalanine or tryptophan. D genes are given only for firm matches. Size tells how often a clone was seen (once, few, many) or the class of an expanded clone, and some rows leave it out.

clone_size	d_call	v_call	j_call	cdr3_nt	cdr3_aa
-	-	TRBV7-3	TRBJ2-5	TGTGCCAGCAGCCGGACATTTCAAGAGACCCAGTACTTC	CASSRTFQETQYF
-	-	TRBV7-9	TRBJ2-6	TGTGCCAGCAGCTTAGGACAGTCCCTTAACTCTGGGGCCAACGTCCTGACTTTC	CASSLGQSLNSGANVLTF
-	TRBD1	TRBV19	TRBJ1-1	TGTGCCAGTTCCCCTAACAGGGGCTGGAACACTGAAGCTTTCTTT	CASSPNRGWNTEAFF
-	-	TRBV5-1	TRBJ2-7	TGCGCCAGCAGCACGACAGAGCCCTCCTACGAGCAGTACTTC	CASSTTEPSYEQYF
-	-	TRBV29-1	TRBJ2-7	TGCAGCGTTGCGCTAGGGGTCCTCCACGAGCAGTACTTC	CSVALGVLHEQYF
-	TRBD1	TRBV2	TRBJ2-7	TGTGCCAGCAATGGACAGGGGGCGACTTACGAGCAGTACTTC	CASNGQGATYEQYF
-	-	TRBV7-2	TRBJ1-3	TGTGCCAGCAGCTTAAGGGGCGGCGATTCCTCTGGAAACACCATATATTTT	CASSLRGGDSSGNTIYF
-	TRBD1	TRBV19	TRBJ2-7	TGTGCCAGTAGTATAACAGGGGGCTCATCTACCTACGAGCAGTACTTC	CASSITGGSSTYEQYF
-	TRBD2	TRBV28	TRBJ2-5	TGTGCCAGCAGTTTCCCATTTAGGTTTAGCGGGACCCAAGAGACCCAGTACTTC	CASSFPFRFSGTQETQYF
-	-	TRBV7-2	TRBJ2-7	TGTGCCAGCAGCTTAGTGCCCTACGAGCAGTACTTC	CASSLVPYEQYF
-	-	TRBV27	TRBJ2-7	TGTGCCAGCAGTTTATTGTTCGGGACTTCTCCCTACGAGCAGTACTTC	CASSLLFGTSPYEQYF
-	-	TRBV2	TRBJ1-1	TGTGCCAGCAGTGAAGCCTGGGCAGGCACTGAAGCTTTCTTT	CASSEAWAGTEAFF
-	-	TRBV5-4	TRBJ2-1	TGTGCCAGCAGCTTAATCCCTCGTGGCAATGAGCAGTTCTTC	CASSLIPRGNEQFF
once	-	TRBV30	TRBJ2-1	TGTGCCTGGAGCGTTACTCCGGGACCCTACAATGAGCAGTTCTTC	CAWSVTPGPYNEQFF
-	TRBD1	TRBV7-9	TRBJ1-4	TGTGCCAGCAGCTCCGACAGGGAAGGGAGTGGTGAAAAACTGTTTTTT	CASSSDREGSGEKLFF
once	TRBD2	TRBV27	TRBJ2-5	TGTGCCAGCAGCCCACTAGCGGGAGTAAAGAGGGTGGACCAAGAGACCCAGTACTTC	CASSPLAGVKRVDQETQYF
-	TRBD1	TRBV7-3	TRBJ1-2	TGTGCCAGCAGCTCCCAGTCAGGGGACAGGTTTTTC	CASSSQSGDRFF
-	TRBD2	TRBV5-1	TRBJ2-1	TGCGCCAGCAGCCAGAGCGGGAGCTCCTACAATGAGCAGTTCTTC	CASSQSGSSYNEQFF
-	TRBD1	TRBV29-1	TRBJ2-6	TGCAGCGTTGTAGCGACAGGGGGTGCGGCCAACGTCCTGACTTTC	CSVVATGGAANVLTF
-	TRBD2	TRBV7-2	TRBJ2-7	TGTGCCAGCAGCTTAACTAGCGGGTCCTACGAGCAGTACTTC	CASSLTSGSYEQYF
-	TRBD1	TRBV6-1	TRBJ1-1	TGTGCCAGCAGTGAAGCTAGGGACAGGAACACTGAAGCTTTCTTT	CASSEARDRNTEAFF
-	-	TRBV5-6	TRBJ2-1	TGTGCCAGCAGCTTGGCCCCTCCTGAGCAGTTCTTC	CASSLAPPEQFF
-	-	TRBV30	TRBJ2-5	TGTGCCTGGAGGGACTTGGGCGAGACCCAGTACTTC	CAWRDLGETQYF
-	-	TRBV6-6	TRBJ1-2	TGTGCCAGCAGTTACGGATATACTAACTATGGCTACACCTTC	CASSYGYTNYGYTF
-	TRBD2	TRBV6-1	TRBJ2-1	TGTGCCAGCAGCGCCGGGACTAGCCTCCCCAATGAGCAGTTCTTC	CASSAGTSLPNEQFF
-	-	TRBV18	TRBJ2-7	TGTGCCAGCTCACCATGGCCGGACTCCTACGAGCAGTACTTC	CASSPWPDSYEQYF
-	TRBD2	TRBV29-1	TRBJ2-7	TGCAGCGTCGGGACTAGCGGGAACCACGAGCAGTACTTC	CSVGTSGNHEQYF
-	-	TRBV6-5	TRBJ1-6	TGTGCCAGCAGCGCCTCTCGAAGGGATTCACCCCTCCACTTT	CASSASRRDSPLHF
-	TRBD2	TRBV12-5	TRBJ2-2	TGTGCTAGTGGTTTAGGACTAGCGGGGGGTATCACCGGGGAGCTGTTTTTT	CASGLGLAGGITGELFF
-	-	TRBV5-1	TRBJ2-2	TGCGCCAGCAGCTTAAGGGCGGCAAACACCGGGGAGCTGTTTTTT	CASSLRAANTGELFF
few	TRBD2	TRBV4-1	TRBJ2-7	TGCGCCAGCAGCCAAGATGGCGAGCGGGGGGGCCTCTACGAGCAGTACTTC	CASSQDGERGGLYEQYF
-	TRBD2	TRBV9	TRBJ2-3	TGTGCCAGCAGCGTACTAGCGGATAGCACAGATACGCAGTATTTT	CASSVLADSTDTQYF
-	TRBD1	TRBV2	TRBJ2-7	TGTGCCAGCAACCGGGACAGGGCTGACGAGCAGTACTTC	CASNRDRADEQYF
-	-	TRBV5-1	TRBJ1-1	TGCGCCAGCAGCTTGGATATGACAATGGGTGAAGCTTTCTTT	CASSLDMTMGEAFF
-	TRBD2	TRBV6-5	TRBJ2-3	TGTGCCAGCAGTTCGCTAGCGGGAGGGTTTGGAGATACGCAGTATTTT	CASSSLAGGFGDTQYF
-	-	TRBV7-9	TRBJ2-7	TGTGCCAGCAGCTTAGCGGATTTGGACGAGCAGTACTTC	CASSLADLDEQYF
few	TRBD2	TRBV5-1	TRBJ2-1	TGCGCCAGCAGCTGTGGACTAGCGGGAGGTCAGGGTCCATACAATGAGCAGTTCTTC	CASSCGLAGGQGPYNEQFF
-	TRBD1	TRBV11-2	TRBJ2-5	TGTGCCAGCAGCTCAACAGGGGGCATTGAGACCCAGTACTTC	CASSSTGGIETQYF
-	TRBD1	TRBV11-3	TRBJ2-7	TGTGCCAGCAGCTTAGCGCTGGGGACAGGGTTCTCCGAGCAGTACTTC	CASSLALGTGFSEQYF
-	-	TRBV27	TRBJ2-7	TGTGCCAGCAGTTTATCTTCGGGACCCTACGAGCAGTACTTC	CASSLSSGPYEQYF
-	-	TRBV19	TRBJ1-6	TGTGCCAGTAGTCCCGGACTTCATAATTCACCCCTCCACTTT	CASSPGLHNSPLHF
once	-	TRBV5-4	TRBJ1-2	TGTGCCAGCAGCCCACAGGGATTAATTGGCTACACCTTC	CASSPQGLIGYTF
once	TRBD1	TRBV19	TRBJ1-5	TGTGCCAGTAGTGCCGTACAGGGGGGGAGTCAGCCCCAGCATTTT	CASSAVQGGSQPQHF
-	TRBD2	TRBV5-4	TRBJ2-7	TGTGCCAGCAGCTCTATAGCGGGAGGGAACGGCGAGCAGTACTTC	CASSSIAGGNGEQYF
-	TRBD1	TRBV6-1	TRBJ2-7	TGTGCCAGCAGTGAAGAGGCGAGACAGGGTCTACACGAGCAGTACTTC	CASSEEARQGLHEQYF
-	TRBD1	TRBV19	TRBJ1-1	TGTGCCAGTAGTGGAGCGCAGGGGGCAGACACTGAAGCTTTCTTT	CASSGAQGADTEAFF
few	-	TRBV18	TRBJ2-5	TGTGCCAGCTCACCACCATCGACAGTGTGGACCCAGTACTTC	CASSPPSTVWTQYF
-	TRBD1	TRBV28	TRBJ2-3	TGTGCCAGCTACGCAGAGGGGACAGGGGATAGAGATACGCAGTATTTT	CASYAEGTGDRDTQYF
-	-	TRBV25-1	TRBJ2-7	TGTGCCTCGGGAAGGTTCTACGAGCAGTACTTC	CASGRFYEQYF
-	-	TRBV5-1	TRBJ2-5	TGCGCCAGCAGCTTGGCCGGACCGGGGCAATACCAAGAGACCCAGTACTTC	CASSLAGPGQYQETQYF
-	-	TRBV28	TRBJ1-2	TGTGCCAGCAGTTTACTGCAACAGCACTATGGCTACACCTTC	CASSLLQQHYGYTF
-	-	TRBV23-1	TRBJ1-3	TGCGCCAGCAGTCAAGATGAGGGTGGTCACAGCTCTGGAAACACCATATATTTT	CASSQDEGGHSSGNTIYF
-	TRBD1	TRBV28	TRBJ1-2	TGTGCCAGCAGTCCTCCCCGACAGGGGGGCTATGGCTACACCTTC	CASSPPRQGGYGYTF
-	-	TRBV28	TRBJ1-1	TGTGCCAGCAGCCATTTCCGGGACTGGGGGGCTTTCTTT	CASSHFRDWGAFF
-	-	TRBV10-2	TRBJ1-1	TGCGCCAGCAGTCCGGGACGGATGAACACTGAAGCTTTCTTT	CASSPGRMNTEAFF
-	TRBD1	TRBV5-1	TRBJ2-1	TGCGCCAGCAGAGGCCGACAGGGCTCCTACAATGAGCAGTTCTTC	CASRGRQGSYNEQFF
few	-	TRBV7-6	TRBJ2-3	TGTGCCAGCAGCCCTACTTTCGTCGGCAATACGCAGTATTTT	CASSPTFVGNTQYF
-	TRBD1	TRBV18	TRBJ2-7	TGTGCCAGCTCACCAAGGACAGGGGGTTACGAGCAGTACTTC	CASSPRTGGYEQYF
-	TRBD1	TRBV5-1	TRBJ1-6	TGCGCCAGCAGCCCCCGGGACAGGAATTCACCCCTCCACTTT	CASSPRDRNSPLHF
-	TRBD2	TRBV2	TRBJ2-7	TGTGCCAGCAGAACTAGCGGGGGATCCTACGAGCAGTACTTC	CASRTSGGSYEQYF